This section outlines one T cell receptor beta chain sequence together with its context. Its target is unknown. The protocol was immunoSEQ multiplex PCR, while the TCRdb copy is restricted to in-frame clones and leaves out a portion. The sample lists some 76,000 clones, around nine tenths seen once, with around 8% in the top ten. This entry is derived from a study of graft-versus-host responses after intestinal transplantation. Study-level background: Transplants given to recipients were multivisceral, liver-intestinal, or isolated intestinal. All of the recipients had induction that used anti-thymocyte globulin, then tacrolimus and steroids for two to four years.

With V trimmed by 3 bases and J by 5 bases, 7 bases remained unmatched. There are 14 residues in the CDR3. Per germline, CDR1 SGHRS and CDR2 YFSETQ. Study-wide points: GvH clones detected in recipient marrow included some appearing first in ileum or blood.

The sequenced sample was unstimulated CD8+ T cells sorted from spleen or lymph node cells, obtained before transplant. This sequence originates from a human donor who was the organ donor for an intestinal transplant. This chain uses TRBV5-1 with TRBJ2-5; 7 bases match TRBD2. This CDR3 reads CASSSPGGWETQYF. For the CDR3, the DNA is TGCGCCAGCAGCTCGCCGGGGGGTTGGGAGACCCAGTACTTC.